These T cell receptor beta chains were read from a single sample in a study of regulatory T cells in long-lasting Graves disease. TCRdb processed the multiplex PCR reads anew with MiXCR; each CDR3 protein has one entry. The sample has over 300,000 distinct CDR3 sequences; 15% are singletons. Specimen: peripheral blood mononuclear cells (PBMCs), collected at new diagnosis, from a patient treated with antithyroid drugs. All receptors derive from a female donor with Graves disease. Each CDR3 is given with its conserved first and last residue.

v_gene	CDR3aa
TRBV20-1	CSARVGVEREDTQYF
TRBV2	CARSGDAGQETQYF
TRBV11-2	CASSLVRSPSRRGTEAFF
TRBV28	CASSLASGWGKLFF
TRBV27	CASSFSQTNTEAFF
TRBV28	CASSPPSGGAHEQFF
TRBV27	CASSLSWGEGLEKLFF
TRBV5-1	CASSLFGSGSYNEQFF
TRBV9	CASSVEGVNTEAFF
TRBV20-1	CSARDQRLAGPEQFF
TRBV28	CASSSARLAAEQFF
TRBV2	CASIISGLNFEQYF
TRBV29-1	CSVGSGMGETQYF
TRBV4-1	CASSRFHTRRMETQYF
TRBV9	CASSVELAGSNEQFF
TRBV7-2	CASSIQVRSHTEAFF
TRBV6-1	CASSDLSDRIGQPQHF
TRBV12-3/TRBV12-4	CASSPENTEAFF
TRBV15	CATSRRPEPLPSETQYF
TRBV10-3	CAISDPNIGWTVQETQYF
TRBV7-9	CASRTKGGGGTEAFF
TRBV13	CASSAQGANAEAFF
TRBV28	CASSPDRAAYNEQFF
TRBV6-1	CASSNPENSNQPQHF
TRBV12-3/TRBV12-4	CASSQGQLREKLFF
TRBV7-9	CAGSLTLKGTPPTDTQYF
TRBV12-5	CASGFGAGGKNIQYF
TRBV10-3	CAISASETSGISTDTQYF
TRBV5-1	CASSLGQTQYF
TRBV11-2	CASSLMQGLGYTF
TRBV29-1	CSSLKRAVSNQPQHF
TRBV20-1	CSARVIQSSTLKEFF
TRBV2	CASRQPLNSPLHF
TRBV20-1	CSARPPQGVNTEAFF
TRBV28	CATRGGDNEQFF
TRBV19	CASSLLGGGGQNEQFF
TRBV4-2	CASTQTSAANTGELFF
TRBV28	CASSIPTYEQYF
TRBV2	CASSDPSGSEKLFF
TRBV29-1	CSVGSQLLGEQYF
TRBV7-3	CASSLGQGGPNEQFF
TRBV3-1	CASSQDGYRGNEQFF
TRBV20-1	CSARDRQEAYEQYF
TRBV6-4	CASSDNFGGGWGEQFF
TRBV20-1	CSAGQGAPDTQYF